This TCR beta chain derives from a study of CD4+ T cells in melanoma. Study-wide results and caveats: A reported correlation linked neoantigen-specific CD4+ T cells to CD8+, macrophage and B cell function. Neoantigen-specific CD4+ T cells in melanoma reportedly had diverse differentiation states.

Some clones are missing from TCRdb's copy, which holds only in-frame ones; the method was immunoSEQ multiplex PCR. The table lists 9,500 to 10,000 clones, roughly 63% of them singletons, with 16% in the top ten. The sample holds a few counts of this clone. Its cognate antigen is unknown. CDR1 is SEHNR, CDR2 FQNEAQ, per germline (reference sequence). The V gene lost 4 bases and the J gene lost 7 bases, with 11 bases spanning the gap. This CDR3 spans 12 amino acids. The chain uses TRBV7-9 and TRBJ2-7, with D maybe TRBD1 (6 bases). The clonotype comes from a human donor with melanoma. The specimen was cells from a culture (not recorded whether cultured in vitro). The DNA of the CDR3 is TGTGCCAGCAGCTCCCAGGGGAGAGAGCAGTACTTC. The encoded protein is CASSSQGREQYF. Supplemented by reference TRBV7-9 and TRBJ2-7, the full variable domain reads DTGVSQNPRHKITKRGQNVTFRCDPISEHNRLYWYRQTLGQGPEFLTYFQNEAQLEKSRLLSDRFSAERPKGSFSTLEIQRTEQGDSAMYLCASSSQGREQYFGPGTRLTVT.